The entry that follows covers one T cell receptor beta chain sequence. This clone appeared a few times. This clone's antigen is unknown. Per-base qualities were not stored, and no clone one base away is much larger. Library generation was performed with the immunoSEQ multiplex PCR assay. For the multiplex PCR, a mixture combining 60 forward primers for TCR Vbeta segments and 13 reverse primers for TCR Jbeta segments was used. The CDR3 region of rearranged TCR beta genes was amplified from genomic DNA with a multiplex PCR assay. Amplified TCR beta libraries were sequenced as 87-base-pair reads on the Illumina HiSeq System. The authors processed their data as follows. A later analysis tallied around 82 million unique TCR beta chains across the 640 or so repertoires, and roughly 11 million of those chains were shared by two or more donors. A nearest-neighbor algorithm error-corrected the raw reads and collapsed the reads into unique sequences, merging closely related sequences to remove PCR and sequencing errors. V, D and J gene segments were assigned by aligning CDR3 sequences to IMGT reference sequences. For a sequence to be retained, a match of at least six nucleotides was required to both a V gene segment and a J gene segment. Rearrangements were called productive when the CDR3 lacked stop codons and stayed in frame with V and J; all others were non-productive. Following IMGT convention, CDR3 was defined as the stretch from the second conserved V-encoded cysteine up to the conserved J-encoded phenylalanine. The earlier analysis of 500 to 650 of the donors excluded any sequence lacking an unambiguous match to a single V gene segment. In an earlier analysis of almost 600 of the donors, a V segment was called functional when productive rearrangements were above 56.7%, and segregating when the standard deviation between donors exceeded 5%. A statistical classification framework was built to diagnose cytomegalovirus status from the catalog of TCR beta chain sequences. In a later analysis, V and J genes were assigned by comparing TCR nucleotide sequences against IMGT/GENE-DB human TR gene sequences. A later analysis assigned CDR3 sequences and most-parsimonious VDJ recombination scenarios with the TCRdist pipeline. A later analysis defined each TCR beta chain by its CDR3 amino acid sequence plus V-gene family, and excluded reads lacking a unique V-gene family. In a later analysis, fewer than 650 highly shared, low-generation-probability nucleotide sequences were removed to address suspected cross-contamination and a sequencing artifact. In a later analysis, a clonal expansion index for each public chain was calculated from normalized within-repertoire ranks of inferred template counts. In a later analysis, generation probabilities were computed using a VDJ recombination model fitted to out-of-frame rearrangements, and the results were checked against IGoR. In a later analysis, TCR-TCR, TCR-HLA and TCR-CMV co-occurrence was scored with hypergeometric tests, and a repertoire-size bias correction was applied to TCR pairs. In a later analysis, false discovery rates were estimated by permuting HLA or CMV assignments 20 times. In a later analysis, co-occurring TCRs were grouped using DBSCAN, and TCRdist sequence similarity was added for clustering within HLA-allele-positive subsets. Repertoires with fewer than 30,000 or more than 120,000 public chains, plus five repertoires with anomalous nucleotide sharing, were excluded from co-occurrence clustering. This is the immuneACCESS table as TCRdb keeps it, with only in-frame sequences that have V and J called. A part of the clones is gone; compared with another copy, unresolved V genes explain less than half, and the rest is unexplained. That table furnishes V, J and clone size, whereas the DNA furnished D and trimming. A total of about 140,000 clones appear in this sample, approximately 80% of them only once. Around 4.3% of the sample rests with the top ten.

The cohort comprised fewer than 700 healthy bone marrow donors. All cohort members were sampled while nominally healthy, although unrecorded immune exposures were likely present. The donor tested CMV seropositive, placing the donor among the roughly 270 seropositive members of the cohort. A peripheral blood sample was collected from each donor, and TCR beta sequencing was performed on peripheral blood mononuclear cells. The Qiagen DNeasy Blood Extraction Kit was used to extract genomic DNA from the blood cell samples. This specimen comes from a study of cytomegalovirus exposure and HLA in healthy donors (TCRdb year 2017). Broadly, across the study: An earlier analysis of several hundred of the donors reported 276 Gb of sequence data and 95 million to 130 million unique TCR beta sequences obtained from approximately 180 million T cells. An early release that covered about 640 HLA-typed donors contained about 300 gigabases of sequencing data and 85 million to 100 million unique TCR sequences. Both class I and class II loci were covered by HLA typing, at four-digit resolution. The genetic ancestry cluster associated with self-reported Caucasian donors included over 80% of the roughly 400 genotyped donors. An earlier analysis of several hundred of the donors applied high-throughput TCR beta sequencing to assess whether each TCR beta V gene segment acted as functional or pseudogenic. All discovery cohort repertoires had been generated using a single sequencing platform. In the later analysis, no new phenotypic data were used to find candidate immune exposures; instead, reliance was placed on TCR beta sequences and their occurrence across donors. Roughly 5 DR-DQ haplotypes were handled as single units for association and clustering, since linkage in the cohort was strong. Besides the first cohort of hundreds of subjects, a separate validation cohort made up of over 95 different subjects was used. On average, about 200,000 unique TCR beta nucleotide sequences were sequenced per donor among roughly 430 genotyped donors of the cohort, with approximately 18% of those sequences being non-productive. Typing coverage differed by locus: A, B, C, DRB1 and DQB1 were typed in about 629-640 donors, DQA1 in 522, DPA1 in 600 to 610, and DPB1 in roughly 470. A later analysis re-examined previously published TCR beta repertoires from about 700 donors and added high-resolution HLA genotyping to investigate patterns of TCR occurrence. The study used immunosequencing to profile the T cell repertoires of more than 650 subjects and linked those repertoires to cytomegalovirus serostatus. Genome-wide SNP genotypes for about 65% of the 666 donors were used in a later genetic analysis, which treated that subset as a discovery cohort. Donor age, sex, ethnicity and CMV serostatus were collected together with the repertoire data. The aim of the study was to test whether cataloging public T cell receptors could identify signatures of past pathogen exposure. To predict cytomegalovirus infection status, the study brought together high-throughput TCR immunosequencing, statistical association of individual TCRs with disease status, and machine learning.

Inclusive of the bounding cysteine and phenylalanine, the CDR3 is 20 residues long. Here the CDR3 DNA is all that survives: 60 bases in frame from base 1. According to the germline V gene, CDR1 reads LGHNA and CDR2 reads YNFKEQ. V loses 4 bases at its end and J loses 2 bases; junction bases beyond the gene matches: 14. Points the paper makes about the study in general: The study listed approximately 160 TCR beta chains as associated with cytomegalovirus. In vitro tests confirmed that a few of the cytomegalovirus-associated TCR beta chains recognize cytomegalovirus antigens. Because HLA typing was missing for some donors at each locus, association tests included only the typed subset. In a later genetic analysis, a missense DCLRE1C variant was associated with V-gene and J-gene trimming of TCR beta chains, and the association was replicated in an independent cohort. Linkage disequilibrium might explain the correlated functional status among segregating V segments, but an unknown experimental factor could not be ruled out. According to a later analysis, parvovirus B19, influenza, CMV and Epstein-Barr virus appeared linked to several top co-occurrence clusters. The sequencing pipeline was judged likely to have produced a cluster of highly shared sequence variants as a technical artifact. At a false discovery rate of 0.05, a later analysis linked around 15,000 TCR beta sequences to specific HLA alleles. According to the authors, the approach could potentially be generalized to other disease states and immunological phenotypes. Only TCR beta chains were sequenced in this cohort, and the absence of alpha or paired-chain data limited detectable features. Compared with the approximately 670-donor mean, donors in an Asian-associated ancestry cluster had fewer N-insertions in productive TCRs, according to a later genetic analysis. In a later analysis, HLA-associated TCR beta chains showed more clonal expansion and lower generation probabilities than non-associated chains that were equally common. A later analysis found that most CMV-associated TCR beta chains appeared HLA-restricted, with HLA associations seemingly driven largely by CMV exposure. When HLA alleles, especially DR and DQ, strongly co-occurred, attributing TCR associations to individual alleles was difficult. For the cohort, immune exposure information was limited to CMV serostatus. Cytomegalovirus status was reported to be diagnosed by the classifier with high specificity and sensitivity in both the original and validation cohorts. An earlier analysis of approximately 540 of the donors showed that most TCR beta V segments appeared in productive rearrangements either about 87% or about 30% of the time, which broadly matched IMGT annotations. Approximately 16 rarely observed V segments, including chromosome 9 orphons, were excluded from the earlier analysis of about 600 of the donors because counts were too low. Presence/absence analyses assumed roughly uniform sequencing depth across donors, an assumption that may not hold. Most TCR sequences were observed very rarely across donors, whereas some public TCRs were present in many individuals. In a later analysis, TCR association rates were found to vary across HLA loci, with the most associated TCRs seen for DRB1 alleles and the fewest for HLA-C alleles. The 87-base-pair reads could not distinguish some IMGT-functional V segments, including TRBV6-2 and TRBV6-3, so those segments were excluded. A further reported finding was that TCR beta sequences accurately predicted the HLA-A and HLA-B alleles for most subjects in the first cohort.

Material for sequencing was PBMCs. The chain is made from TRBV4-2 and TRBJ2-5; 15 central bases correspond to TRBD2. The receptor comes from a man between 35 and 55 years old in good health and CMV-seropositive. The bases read TGTGCCAGCAGCCGAACTGGGACTAGCGGGGGGCCGCAACCACAAGAGACCCAGTACTTC. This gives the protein CASSRTGTSGGPQPQETQYF.